These 5 T cell receptor beta chains were sequenced from one sample in a study of CD4+ T cells in melanoma (dated by TCRdb to 2021 to 2024). The library was built by means of the immunoSEQ multiplex PCR assay. TCRdb retrieved this table from immuneACCESS and kept in-frame rearrangements only. Not all clones are present; in checked studies, unresolved V genes account for under half, and no reason is known for the remainder. The sample profile shows roughly 150,000 clones; around 90% of them were found once. More than 1.5% of the sample goes to the ten largest clones. The receptors were gathered from a human donor with melanoma.

In the case of this clone: An end of the junction does not agree with germline; a read error may underlie this. The chain recombines TRBV19 with TRBJ1-1, with TRBD1 identical over 9 bases. This CDR3 region has 13 residues. CDR1 and CDR2 (germline): LNHDA, SQIVND (reference sequence). CDR3: CASSIRDRALVGF. For the CDR3, the DNA is TGTGCCAGTAGTATCCGGGACAGGGCCCTTGTTGGTTTT.

Details on this clone: This sample includes further DNA sequences coding for the same CDR3. The chain couples TRBV12-5 to TRBJ1-6, with unresolved D. Trimming stripped 1 base from V and 16 bases from J, with 14 bases between. The CDR3 sequence is 13 residues long. Germline V gene data show CDR1 as LGHNT and CDR2 as FRNRAP. The CDR3 sequence: CASGLEERSPLHF. The CDR3 DNA reads TGTGCTAGTGGTTTGGAAGAGAGGTCCCCACTCCACTTT.

This sequence joins TRBV10-3 and TRBJ1-1; no clear D. Per germline, CDR1 ENHRY and CDR2 SYGVKD. The CDR3 contains 15 residues. V was cut by 0 bases and J by 1 base, with 9 bases left in between. Here the CDR3 reads CAISESGHKNTEAFF. CDR3 DNA: TGTGCCATCAGTGAGTCCGGGCACAAGAACACTGAAGCTTTCTTT.

The chain couples TRBV7-9 to TRBJ2-7; perhaps D is TRBD1 or TRBD2 (6 bases each). Germline V lookup: CDR1 SEHNR, CDR2 FQNEAQ (reference sequence). Between the trimmed V and J ends, which lost 2 bases and 4 bases, there was a span of 9 bases. The CDR3 extends over 13 amino acids. The CDR3 DNA reads as TGTGCCAGCAGCTTAAGGGGGGTGTACGAGCAGTACTTC. The encoded protein is CASSLRGVYEQYF.

The rearrangement links TRBV7-9 to TRBJ1-2; D uncertain. Trimming removed 5 bases at V and 8 bases at J, with 21 bases between. The CDR3 sequence is 15 residues long. The germline V gene encodes CDR1 SEHNR and CDR2 FQNEAQ (reference sequence). CDR3 sequence (DNA): TGTGCCAGCAGCCGAGCGGGAGGACCCCCGGGGGGCTACACCTTC. Translation: CASSRAGGPPGGYTF.